This TCR beta chain stems from a study of early T cells in non-severe SARS-CoV-2 infection. The sample holds many counts of this clonotype. Its antigen is not known. The CDR3 is 15 residues long. Germline CDR1 and CDR2: LNHDA and SQIVND (reference sequence). The V end lost 7 bases, the J end lost 2 bases, and 15 bases lay between the germline ends. Study-wide results and limits: Anti-spike CD8 responses were favored in VDJdb matching, and private and CD4 specificities were missed.

A single record per CDR3 protein comes from TCRdb applying MiXCR to the 5' RACE reads. The sample shows fewer than 120,000 distinct CDR3 sequences, roughly 13% of them seen only once. This sample comprised whole blood, obtained at baseline. This chain uses TRBV19 with TRBJ1-5; tentative D call: TRBD1 (5 bases). The receptor's source is an adult who was a healthcare worker with PCR-confirmed SARS-CoV-2 infection or an uninfected control (not recorded which). The CDR3 loop is CASTTWVGGNQPQHF. In DNA form, the CDR3 reads TGTGCCAGTACCACGTGGGTAGGGGGCAATCAGCCCCAGCATTTT.